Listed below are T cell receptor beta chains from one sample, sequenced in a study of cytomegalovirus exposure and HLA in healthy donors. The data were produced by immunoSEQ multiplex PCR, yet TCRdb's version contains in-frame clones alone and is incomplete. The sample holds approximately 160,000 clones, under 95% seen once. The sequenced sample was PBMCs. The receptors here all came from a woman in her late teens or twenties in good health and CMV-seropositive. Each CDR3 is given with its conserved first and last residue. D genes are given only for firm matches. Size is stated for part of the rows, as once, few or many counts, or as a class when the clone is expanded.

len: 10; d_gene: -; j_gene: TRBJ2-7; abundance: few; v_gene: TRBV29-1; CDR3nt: TGCAGCGTACTAGCCTACGAGCAGTACTTC; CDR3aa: CSVLAYEQYF
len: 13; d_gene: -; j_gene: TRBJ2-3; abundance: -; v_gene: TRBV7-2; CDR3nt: TGTGCCAGCAGCCGCGACATGTCAGATACGCAGTATTTT; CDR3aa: CASSRDMSDTQYF
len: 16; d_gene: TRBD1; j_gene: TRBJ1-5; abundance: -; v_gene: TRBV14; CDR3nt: TGTGCCAGCAGCAATCCCCTACAGGGGCCCAAAGAGCGCCAGCATTTT; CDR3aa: CASSNPLQGPKERQHF
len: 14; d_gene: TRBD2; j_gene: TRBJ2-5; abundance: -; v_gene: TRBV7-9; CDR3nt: TGTGCCAGCGCTTTGAGCGGGGATTTGGAGACCCAGTACTTC; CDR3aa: CASALSGDLETQYF
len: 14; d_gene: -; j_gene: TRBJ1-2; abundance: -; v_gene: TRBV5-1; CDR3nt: TGCGCCAGCAGCTACGGAGGGATTAACTATGGCTACACCTTC; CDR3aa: CASSYGGINYGYTF
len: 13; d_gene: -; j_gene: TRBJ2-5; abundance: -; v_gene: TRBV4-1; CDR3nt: TGCGCCAGCAGCGGACAGAGGGGGGAGACCCAGTACTTC; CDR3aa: CASSGQRGETQYF
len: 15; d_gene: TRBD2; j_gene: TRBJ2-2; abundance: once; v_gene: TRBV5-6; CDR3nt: TGTGCCAGTATACAACTAGCGGGAGAAACCGGGGAGCTGTTTTTT; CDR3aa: CASIQLAGETGELFF
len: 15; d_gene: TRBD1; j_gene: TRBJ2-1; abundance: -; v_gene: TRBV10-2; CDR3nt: TGCGCCAGCAGTGAGTCTCAGGGGGCATACAATGAGCAGTTCTTC; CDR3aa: CASSESQGAYNEQFF
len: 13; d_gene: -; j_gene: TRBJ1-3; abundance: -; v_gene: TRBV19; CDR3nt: TGTGCCAGTGTCTGGGGAGGTGGAAACACCATATATTTT; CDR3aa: CASVWGGGNTIYF
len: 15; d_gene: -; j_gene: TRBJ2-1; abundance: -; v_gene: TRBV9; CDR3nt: TGTGCCAGCAGCGTAGCGGGAGTCTCCTACAATGAGCAGTTCTTC; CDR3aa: CASSVAGVSYNEQFF
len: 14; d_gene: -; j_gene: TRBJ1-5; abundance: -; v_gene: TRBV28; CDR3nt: TGTGCCAGCGGTCTGGCGGGGAGCAATCAGCCCCAGCATTTT; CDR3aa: CASGLAGSNQPQHF
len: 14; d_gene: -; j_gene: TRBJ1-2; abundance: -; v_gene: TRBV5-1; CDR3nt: TGCGCCAGCGGGGGGACGGATCCTAACTATGGCTACACCTTC; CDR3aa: CASGGTDPNYGYTF
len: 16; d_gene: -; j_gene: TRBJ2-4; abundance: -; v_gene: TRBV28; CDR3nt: TGTGCCAGCACCCATTACCGCGTTGAAGCCAAAAACATTCAGTACTTC; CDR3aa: CASTHYRVEAKNIQYF
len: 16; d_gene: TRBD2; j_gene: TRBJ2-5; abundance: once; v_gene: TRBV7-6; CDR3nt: TGTGCCAGCAAAAGAGGTCTAGCGGAGTCCAGGGAGACCCAGTACTTC; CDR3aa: CASKRGLAESRETQYF
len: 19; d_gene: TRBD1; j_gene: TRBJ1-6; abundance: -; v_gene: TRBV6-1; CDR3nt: TGTGCCAGCAGTGGGAAGTCGACCGGGACAGGGGTGCGGAATTCACCCCTCCACTTT; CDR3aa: CASSGKSTGTGVRNSPLHF
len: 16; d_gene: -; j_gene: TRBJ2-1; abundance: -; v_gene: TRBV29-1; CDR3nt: TGCAGCGTTGAGCGGGTTTCCTCTCTCCTATACAATGAGCAGTTCTTC; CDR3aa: CSVERVSSLLYNEQFF
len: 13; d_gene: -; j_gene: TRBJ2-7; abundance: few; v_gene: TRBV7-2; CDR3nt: TGTGCCAGCAACCGGGGTAGCGGCTACGAGCAGTACTTC; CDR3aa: CASNRGSGYEQYF
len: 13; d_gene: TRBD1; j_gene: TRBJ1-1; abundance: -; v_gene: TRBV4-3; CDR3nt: TGCGCCAGCAGGCCAGACAGGGACACTGAAGCTTTCTTT; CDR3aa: CASRPDRDTEAFF
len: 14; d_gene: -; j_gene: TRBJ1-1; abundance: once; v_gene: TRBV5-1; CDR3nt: TGCGCCAGCAGCCTATTGGGCCAGAACACTGAAGCTTTCTTT; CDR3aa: CASSLLGQNTEAFF
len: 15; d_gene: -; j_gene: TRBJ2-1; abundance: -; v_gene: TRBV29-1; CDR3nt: TGCAGCGTGAGGGAGGTTGGGGTTACGTACAATGAGCAGTTCTTC; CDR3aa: CSVREVGVTYNEQFF
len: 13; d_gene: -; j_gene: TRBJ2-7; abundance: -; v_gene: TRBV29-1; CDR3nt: TGCAGCGGCTTGAACCGGGAGAGCCAAGAGCAGTACTTC; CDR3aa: CSGLNRESQEQYF
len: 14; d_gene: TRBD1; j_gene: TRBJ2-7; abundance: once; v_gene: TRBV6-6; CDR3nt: TGTGCCAGCAACTTAGGGACAGCTCCCTACGAGCAGTACTTC; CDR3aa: CASNLGTAPYEQYF
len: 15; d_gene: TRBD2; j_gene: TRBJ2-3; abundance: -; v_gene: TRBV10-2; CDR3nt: TGCGCCAGCGGTCGGACTAGCGGGTTAACAGATACGCAGTATTTT; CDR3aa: CASGRTSGLTDTQYF
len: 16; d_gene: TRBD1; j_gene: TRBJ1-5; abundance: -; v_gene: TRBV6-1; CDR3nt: TGTGCCAGCAGTGAAGAGGTTACAGGGGTGAATCAGCCCCAGCATTTT; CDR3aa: CASSEEVTGVNQPQHF
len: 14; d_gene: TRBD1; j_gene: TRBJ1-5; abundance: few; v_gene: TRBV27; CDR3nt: TGTGCCAGCAGTCGACAGGGGTTGAATCAGCCCCAGCATTTT; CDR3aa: CASSRQGLNQPQHF
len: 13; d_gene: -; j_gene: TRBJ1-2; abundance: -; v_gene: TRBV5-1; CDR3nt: TGCGCCAGCAGCTTGGGAGAGCTAGGCGGCTACACCTTC; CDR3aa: CASSLGELGGYTF
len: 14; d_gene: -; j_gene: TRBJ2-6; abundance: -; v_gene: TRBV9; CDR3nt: TGTGCCAGCCAGGGGCCTTGGGGGGCCAACGTCCTGACTTTC; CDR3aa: CASQGPWGANVLTF
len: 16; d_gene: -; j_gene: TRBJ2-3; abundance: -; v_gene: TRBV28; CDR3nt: TGTGCCAGCAGTTTAAGCCCGGCGGGGGCCACAGATACGCAGTATTTT; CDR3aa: CASSLSPAGATDTQYF
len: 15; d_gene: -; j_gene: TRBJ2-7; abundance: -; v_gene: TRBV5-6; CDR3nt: TGTGCCAGCAGCTTGGCCGTCGACAGGCCTTACGAGCAGTACTTC; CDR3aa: CASSLAVDRPYEQYF
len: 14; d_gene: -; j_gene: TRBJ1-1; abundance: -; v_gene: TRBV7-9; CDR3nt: TGTGCCAGCAGCTTAAAGGGGCGGAACACTGAAGCTTTCTTT; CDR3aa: CASSLKGRNTEAFF
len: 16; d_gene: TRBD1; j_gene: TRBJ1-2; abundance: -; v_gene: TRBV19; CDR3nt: TGTGCCAGTAGTATTCACGGGACAGGGATAAACTATGGCTACACCTTC; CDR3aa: CASSIHGTGINYGYTF
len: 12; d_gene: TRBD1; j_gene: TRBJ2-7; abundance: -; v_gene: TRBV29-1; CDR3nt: TGCAGCGTTGATCCGGGACAGGGCTCGAAGTACTTC; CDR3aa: CSVDPGQGSKYF
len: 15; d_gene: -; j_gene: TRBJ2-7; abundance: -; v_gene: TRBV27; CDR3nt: TGTGCCAGCAGTTTATACGCGGTAGCTCCCTACGAGCAGTACTTC; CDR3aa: CASSLYAVAPYEQYF
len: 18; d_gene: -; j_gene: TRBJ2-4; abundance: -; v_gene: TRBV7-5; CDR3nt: TGTGTCAGAAGCTTATCGAGGACTAGCGGGGTAGCCAAAAACATTCAGTACTTC; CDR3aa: CVRSLSRTSGVAKNIQYF
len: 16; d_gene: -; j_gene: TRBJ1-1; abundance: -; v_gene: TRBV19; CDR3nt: TGTGCCAGTAGTATCCCAAACCTCCCGGGGTACACTGAAGCTTTCTTT; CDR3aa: CASSIPNLPGYTEAFF
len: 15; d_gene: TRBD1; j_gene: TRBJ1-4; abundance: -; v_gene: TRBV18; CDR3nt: TGTGCCAGCTCACCCCGGACAGGGGGGGATGAAAAACTGTTTTTT; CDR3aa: CASSPRTGGDEKLFF
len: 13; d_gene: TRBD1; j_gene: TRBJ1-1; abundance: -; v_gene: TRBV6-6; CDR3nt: TGTGCCAGCAGGGGGACAGGGTCTACTGAAGCTTTCTTT; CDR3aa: CASRGTGSTEAFF
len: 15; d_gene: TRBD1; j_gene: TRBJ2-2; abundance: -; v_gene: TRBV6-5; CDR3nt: TGTGCCAGCAGTTACCCCGGGACAGCTAACCGGAAGCTGTTTTTT; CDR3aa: CASSYPGTANRKLFF
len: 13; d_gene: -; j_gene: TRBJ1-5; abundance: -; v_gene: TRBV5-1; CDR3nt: TGCGCCATCGTCACAGATAGCAATCAGCCCCAGCATTTT; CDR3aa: CAIVTDSNQPQHF
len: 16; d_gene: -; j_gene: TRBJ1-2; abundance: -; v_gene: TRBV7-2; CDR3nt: TGTGCCAGCAGTTCCCCCCCTGGGCAGTTCAACTATGGCTACACCTTC; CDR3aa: CASSSPPGQFNYGYTF
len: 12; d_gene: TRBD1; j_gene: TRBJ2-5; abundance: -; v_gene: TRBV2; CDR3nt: TGTGCCAGCAGCCACAGGGGGGAGACCCAGTACTTC; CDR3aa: CASSHRGETQYF
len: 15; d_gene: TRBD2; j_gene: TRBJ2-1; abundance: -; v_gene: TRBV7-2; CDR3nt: TGTGCCAGCAGCCTTAGCGGGACTCTATGGAATGAGCAGTTCTTC; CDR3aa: CASSLSGTLWNEQFF
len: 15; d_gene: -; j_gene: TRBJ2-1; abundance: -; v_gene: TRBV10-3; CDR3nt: TGTGCCATCAGTCCCCGGGACTTCTCATACAATGAGCAGTTCTTC; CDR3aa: CAISPRDFSYNEQFF
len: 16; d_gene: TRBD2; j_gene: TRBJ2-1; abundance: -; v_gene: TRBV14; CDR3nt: TGTGCCAGCAGCCAGGGACTAGCGAGTGTATACAATGAGCAGTTCTTC; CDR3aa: CASSQGLASVYNEQFF
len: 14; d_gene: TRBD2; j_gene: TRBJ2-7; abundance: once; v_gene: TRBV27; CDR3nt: TGTGCCAGCAGTTTTAGCGGGAGGGCCGGCGAGCAGTACTTC; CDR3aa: CASSFSGRAGEQYF
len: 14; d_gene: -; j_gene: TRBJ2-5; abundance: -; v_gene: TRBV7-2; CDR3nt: TGTGCCAGCAGCCTTGGGGGGGCCTGGGAGACCCAGTACTTC; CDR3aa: CASSLGGAWETQYF
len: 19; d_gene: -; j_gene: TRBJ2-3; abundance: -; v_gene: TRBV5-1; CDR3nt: TGCGCCAGCAGCTTGGGGGCTGCAGGGAGGAGGCCTGGCACAGATACGCAGTATTTT; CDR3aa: CASSLGAAGRRPGTDTQYF
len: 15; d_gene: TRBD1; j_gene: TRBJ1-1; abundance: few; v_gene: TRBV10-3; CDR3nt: TGTGCCATCAGTGAGAAACAGGGGGAGGGCACTGAAGCTTTCTTT; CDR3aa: CAISEKQGEGTEAFF
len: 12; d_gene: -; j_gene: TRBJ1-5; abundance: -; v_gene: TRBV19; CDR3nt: TGTGCCACCGACCCGGGGAGTCAGCCCCAGCATTTT; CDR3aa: CATDPGSQPQHF
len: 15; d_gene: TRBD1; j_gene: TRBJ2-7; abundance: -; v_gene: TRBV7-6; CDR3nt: TGTGCCAGCAGCTTAGCCGGGACAGGGTCCCACGAGCAGTACTTC; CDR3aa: CASSLAGTGSHEQYF
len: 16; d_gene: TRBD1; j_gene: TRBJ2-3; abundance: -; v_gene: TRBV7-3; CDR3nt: TGTGCCAGCAGCACCGGGACAGGGGCACCCACAGATACGCAGTATTTT; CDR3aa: CASSTGTGAPTDTQYF
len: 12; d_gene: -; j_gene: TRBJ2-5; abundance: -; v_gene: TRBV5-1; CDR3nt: TGCGCCAGCAGCTTGGCGGAAGAGACCCAGTACTTC; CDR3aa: CASSLAEETQYF
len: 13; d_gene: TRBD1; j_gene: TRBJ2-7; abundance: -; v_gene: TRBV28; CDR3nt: TGTGCCAGCAGTTTAAGGACAGGGGGCGAGCAGTACTTC; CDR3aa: CASSLRTGGEQYF